These 9 T cell receptor beta chains were sequenced from one sample in a study of identical twins. Each CDR3 protein is one row after TCRdb ran MiXCR on the 5' RACE reads. The sample comprises 200,000 to 250,000 distinct CDR3 sequences, 7.5% of which are singletons, and about 1.8% rests with the top ten. These same data were also listed under a study on yellow fever vaccine responses in identical twins.

The sequenced sample consisted of memory (CD45RO+) T cells sorted from blood. The receptors were sampled from a woman aged 18-29 years in good health.

There are many counts of this clonotype. The chain couples TRBV12-3 or TRBV12-4 to TRBJ2-7, with D unresolved. The CDR3 length is 11 residues. The ends were cut back, 6 bases at V and 6 bases at J, with 9 bases in the middle. CDR3 amino acids: CASSLAAEQYF. Here the CDR3 DNA reads TGTGCCAGCAGCCTCGCGGCCGAGCAGTACTTC.

This clonotype was recorded a few times. The rearrangement uses TRBV29-1 and TRBJ2-2; D ambiguous. Deletions cut 5 bases from V and 2 bases from J, with 15 bases between. This CDR3 spans 15 amino acids. Germline V gene data show CDR1 as SQVTM and CDR2 as ANQGSEA. The CDR3 DNA follows: TGCAGCGTTCGCTGGAAACGAGATAACACCGGGGAGCTGTTTTTT. Amino acids: CSVRWKRDNTGELFF.

This clonotype was counted only a few times. Germline and junction disagree at one end, which may indicate a read error. The rearrangement joins TRBV7-7 to TRBJ2-2; maybe TRBD2 (5 bases). The germline V gene encodes CDR1 SSHAT and CDR2 FNYEAQ (reference sequence). This CDR3 spans 14 amino acids. As DNA, the CDR3 is TGTGCTAGCAGCCGGGATGTACGGGGCGGGGAGCTGTTTTTT. This codes for CASSRDVRGGELFF. Looking up the rest from reference TRBV7-7 and TRBJ2-2 gives the full variable domain: GAGVSQSPRYKVTKRGQDVTLRCDPISSHATLYWYQQALGQGPEFLTYFNYEAQPDKSGLPSDRFSAERPEGSISTLTIQRTEQRDSAMYRCASSRDVRGGELFFGEGSRLTVL.

The J gene is TRBJ2-1, the V gene TRBV5-1; TRBD2 matches 9 bases. The germline CDR1 and CDR2 sequences are SGHRS and YFSETQ. The CDR3 extends over 16 amino acids. V shed 4 bases, J shed 9 bases, and the junction held 14 bases outside the gene matches. The CDR3 DNA reads as TGCGCCAGCAGCGACCCTAGGGTAGCGGGAGCGGGTGAGCAGTTCTTC. It is translated as CASSDPRVAGAGEQFF.

This chain uses TRBV28 with TRBJ2-7; D gene unclear. The CDR3 is 12 amino acids. The V and J ends lost 6 bases and 4 bases respectively, with 10 bases between them. Germline CDR1 reads MDHEN; CDR2 reads SYDVKM. This CDR3 is CASSNYLYEQYF. CDR3 nucleotide sequence: TGTGCCAGCAGCAACTACCTATACGAGCAGTACTTC.

This clonotype was seen at least ten times. V is TRBV3-1 and J is TRBJ1-1; D not certain. This CDR3 comprises 15 residues. Germline V gives CDR1 LGHDT, CDR2 YNNKEL (reference sequence). V lost 3 bases to trimming and J lost 0 bases, with 11 bases between them. CDR3 in DNA: TGTGCCAGCAGCCATTTCTTAGACGTGAACACTGAAGCTTTCTTT. As protein: CASSHFLDVNTEAFF. The entire variable domain, with the rest obtained from reference TRBV3-1 and TRBJ1-1, is as follows: DTAVSQTPKYLVTQMGNDKSIKCEQNLGHDTMYWYKQDSKKFLKIMFSYNNKELIINETVPNRFSPKSPDKAHLNLHINSLELGDSAVYFCASSHFLDVNTEAFFGQGTRLTVV.

In its sample, this clonotype was seen many times. The chain couples TRBV20-1 to TRBJ2-3; 8 nucleotides agree with TRBD2. Germline values: CDR1 DFQATT, CDR2 SNEGSKA (reference sequence). The V and J ends lost 5 bases and 4 bases, in that order; junction bases with no gene match: 5. The CDR3 contains 13 residues. The CDR3 coding sequence is TGCAGTGCTCCCGGGGGGGCCGCAGATACGCAGTATTTT. Translated: CSAPGGAADTQYF.

This clonotype appeared many times. The chain has TRBV12-3 or TRBV12-4 and TRBJ1-5, with TRBD1 matching over 7 bases. Trimming at V came to 6 bases and at J to 5 bases, leaving 4 bases not matched to a gene. This CDR3 is 13 amino acids long. The CDR3 DNA sequence: TGTGCCAGCAGCCCAGGGACAGATCAGCCCCAGCATTTT. Its protein product is CASSPGTDQPQHF.

The rearrangement joins TRBV20-1 to TRBJ2-7; TRBD2 matches 14 bases. After removal of 6 bases from V and 7 bases from J, the junction contained 5 bases not matched to a gene. Germline V CDR1 and CDR2: DFQATT, SNEGSKA (reference sequence). This CDR3 is 13 amino acids long. CDR3 sequence reads: CSARLAGGGEQYF. CDR3 nucleotides: TGCAGTGCACGACTAGCGGGAGGGGGGGAGCAGTACTTC.